This TCR beta chain originates from a study of human T cells and chemical hapten exposure. Study as a whole: Patients received weekly diphenylcyclopropenone doses to the scalp throughout the approximately 23-week study. Small volume differences among pooled libraries mainly caused per-sample TCR yield variation.

TCRdb used MiXCR to reprocess the RACE reads, holding one entry per CDR3 protein. The table shows 270,000 or so distinct CDR3 sequences, with around 7.3% occurring only once. Notes on this clonotype: What it binds is unknown. The junction and the germline gene differ at one end; a read error may be behind it.

Broader study findings: While controls formed fewer of them, expanded TCRs formed significantly more large CDR3 similarity clusters.

This CDR3 is 13 amino acids long. Germline V gene sequence: CDR1 SGHTA, CDR2 FQGTGA. The time point denotes: pre-sensitization, week 0. Treatment in this sample: therapeutic diphenylcyclopropenone sensitization with weekly scalp DPC. The sequence was collected from a young man with alopecia areata. Some clones in this sample may be carry-over from other donors' samples. The chain has TRBV7-3 and TRBJ2-4, with D perhaps matching TRBD1 (6 bases). Source: whole blood, taken in connection with sensitization to the hapten diphenylcyclopropenone (DPC). The CDR3 protein is CASSSIRGDIRYF. CDR3 nucleotide sequence: TGTGCCAGCAGCTCCATCAGGGGAGACATTCGGTACTTC. Filled out from reference TRBV7-3 and TRBJ2-4, the complete variable domain reads GAGVSQTPSNKVTEKGKYVELRCDPISGHTALYWYRQSLGQGPEFLIYFQGTGAADDSGLPNDRFFAVRPEGSVSTLKIQRTERGDSAVYLCASSSIRGDIRYFGAGTRLSVL.